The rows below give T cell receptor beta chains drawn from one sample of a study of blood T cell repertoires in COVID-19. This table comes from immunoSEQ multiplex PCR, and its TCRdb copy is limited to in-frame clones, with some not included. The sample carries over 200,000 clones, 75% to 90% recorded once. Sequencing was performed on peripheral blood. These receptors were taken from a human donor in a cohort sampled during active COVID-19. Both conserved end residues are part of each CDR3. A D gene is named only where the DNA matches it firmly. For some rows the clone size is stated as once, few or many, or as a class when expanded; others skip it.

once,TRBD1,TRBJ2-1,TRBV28,TGTGCCAGCAGTCGCCCGACAGGGGGCAAAAGTGAGCAGTTCTTC,CASSRPTGGKSEQFF
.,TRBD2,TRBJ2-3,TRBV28,TGTGCCAGCAGTTTAAGTCCGGCGGGAGTAAAAGATACGCAGTATTTT,CASSLSPAGVKDTQYF
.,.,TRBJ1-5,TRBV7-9,TGTGCCAGCAGCCCCCCCGGGGGTGGCAATCAGCCCCAGCATTTT,CASSPPGGGNQPQHF
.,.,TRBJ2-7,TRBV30,TGTGCCTGGAGCAGGGGGGTCTCCTACGAGCAGTACTTC,CAWSRGVSYEQYF
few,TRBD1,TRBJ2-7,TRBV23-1,TGCGCCAGCAGCCGGGACAGTTCCTCCGAGCAGTACTTC,CASSRDSSSEQYF
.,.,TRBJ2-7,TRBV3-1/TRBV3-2,TGTGCCAGCAGCCAAGACGGGGTTATCTACGAGCAGTACTTC,CASSQDGVIYEQYF
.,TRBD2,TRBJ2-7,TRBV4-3,TGCGCCAGCAGCCAAGAGTATCCGGGGGGAAACTCCTACGAGCAGTACTTC,CASSQEYPGGNSYEQYF
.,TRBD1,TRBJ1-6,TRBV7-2,TGTGCCAGCAGCTTATGGACAGGGAATCGGCTCTCACCCCTCCACTTT,CASSLWTGNRLSPLHF
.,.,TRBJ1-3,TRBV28,TGTGCCAGCAGTCCCCCGGGCATGGGGGCTCCTGGAAACACCATATATTTT,CASSPPGMGAPGNTIYF
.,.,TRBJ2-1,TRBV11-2,TGTGCCAGCAGCTTAGAACGGGTCCACAATGAGCAGTTCTTC,CASSLERVHNEQFF
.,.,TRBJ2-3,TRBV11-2,TGTGCCAGCAGCTTAGGTGGAGGGCGCACAGATACGCAGTATTTT,CASSLGGGRTDTQYF
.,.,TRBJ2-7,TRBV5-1,TGCGCCAGCAGCTTGGAGGTAGGGAGGGGGTACGAGCAGTACTTC,CASSLEVGRGYEQYF
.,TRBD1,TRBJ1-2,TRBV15,TGTGCCACCAGCAGGGTAACAGGACAGGGATCCTATGGCTACACCTTC,CATSRVTGQGSYGYTF
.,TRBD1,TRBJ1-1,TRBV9,TGTGCCAGCAGCAGGGGACAGTTGAACACTGAAGCTTTCTTT,CASSRGQLNTEAFF